The 28 T cell receptor beta chains presented below share a single source sample, sequenced in a study of blood T cell repertoires in COVID-19. The protocol was immunoSEQ multiplex PCR, while the TCRdb copy is restricted to in-frame clones and leaves out a portion. The repertoire holds around 300,000 clones, with 86% as singletons. Sequencing used peripheral blood. The receptors originated from a woman in her 70s with COVID-19, enrolled during active disease.

This chain uses TRBV30 with TRBJ1-1; D might be TRBD1 (6 bases). Trimming removed 0 bases at V and 3 bases at J, with 11 bases between. This CDR3 spans 14 amino acids. Germline V gives CDR1 GTSNPN, CDR2 SVGIG (reference sequence). This CDR3 is CAWSVSGVYTEAFF. The DNA for the CDR3 is TGTGCCTGGAGTGTGTCAGGGGTTTACACTGAAGCTTTCTTT.

V and J are TRBV6-5 and TRBJ2-3, with 8 bases fitting TRBD2. The CDR3 runs 15 residues. V was clipped by 10 bases and J by 1 base; unmatched bases: 10. Germline V gene data show CDR1 as MNHEY and CDR2 as SVGAGI. The CDR3 spells CATITWRGGTDTQYF. The CDR3 DNA is TGTGCCACAATTACCTGGCGGGGGGGCACAGATACGCAGTATTTT.

The rearrangement joins TRBV6-5 to TRBJ1-1, with 7 bases fitting TRBD1. Germline V gene data show CDR1 as MNHEY and CDR2 as SVGAGI. The ends lost 5 bases at V and 5 bases at J; junction bases unmatched: 5. CDR3 length: 13 residues. The CDR3 DNA reads as TGTGCCAGCAGTAGACAGGGCGTAACTGAAGCTTTCTTT. Its translation: CASSRQGVTEAFF.

This sequence joins TRBV19 and TRBJ1-1, with 10 bases identical to TRBD1. The CDR3 has 14 amino acids. Germline V CDR1 and CDR2: LNHDA, SQIVND (reference sequence). V shed 3 bases and J 5 bases; nucleotides not matched to a gene: 3. The CDR3 DNA sequence: TGTGCCAGTAGTATCCCGGACAGGGGGACTGAAGCTTTCTTT. Its protein product is CASSIPDRGTEAFF.

The genes are TRBV5-1 and TRBJ2-2, with TRBD1 matching over 7 bases. J lost 4 bases, V lost 0 bases, and 9 bases had no gene match. CDR3 size: 17 residues. The germline V gene encodes CDR1 SGHRS and CDR2 YFSETQ. The CDR3 DNA sequence: TGCGCCAGCAGCTTGGGAGTGGGACAGAGGACCACCGGGGAGCTGTTTTTT. It yields the protein CASSLGVGQRTTGELFF.

This sequence joins TRBV7-2 and TRBJ1-3; D gene unclear. The V end was cut by 2 bases, the J end by 0 bases, with 11 bases between. The CDR3 consists of 16 residues. Germline CDR1 SGHTA, CDR2 FQGNSA. CDR3 DNA: TGTGCCAGCAGCTTACTCGTCAGTTACTCTGGAAACACCATATATTTT. Translation gives CASSLLVSYSGNTIYF.

This clone was observed once. The chain carries TRBV19 and TRBJ2-1; D is possibly TRBD2 (6 bases). Germline values: CDR1 LNHDA, CDR2 SQIVND (reference sequence). V lost 7 bases and J 5 bases, leaving 15 bases between the germline ends. This CDR3 region has 14 residues. The DNA for the CDR3 is TGTGCCAGTAACTCCGAGGGACTCAACAATGAGCAGTTCTTC. Its protein is CASNSEGLNNEQFF.

V and J are TRBV10-1 and TRBJ2-3, with a possible D match to TRBD2 (5 bases). CDR1 WNHNN and CDR2 SYGVQD come from the germline V gene (reference sequence). The ends were cut back, 0 bases at V and 5 bases at J, with 9 bases in the middle. This CDR3 spans 14 amino acids. CDR3 bases: TGCGCCAGCAGTGAGTCGACTCGGGAAGATACGCAGTATTTT. This sequence encodes CASSESTREDTQYF.

This chain uses TRBV6-5 with TRBJ2-2; a weak D match, TRBD1 (6 bases). V lost 8 bases and J 7 bases, leaving 14 bases between the germline ends. CDR1 and CDR2 (germline): MNHEY, SVGAGI. This CDR3 comprises 13 residues. CDR3 protein: CASGRGWGGELFF. The CDR3 DNA is TGTGCCAGCGGAAGGGGGTGGGGCGGGGAGCTGTTTTTT.

CDR3 amino acids: CSVSQGLNTEAFF. DNA of the CDR3: TGCAGCGTTTCACAGGGCTTGAACACTGAAGCTTTCTTT. The V call is TRBV29-1, the J call TRBJ1-1; weak D call: TRBD1 (6 bases). Germline V CDR1 and CDR2: SQVTM, ANQGSEA. Trimming left V 5 bases short and J 0 bases short, with 10 bases between. This CDR3 contains 13 residues. The full variable domain, its missing parts supplied by reference TRBV29-1 and TRBJ1-1, is SAVISQKPSRDICQRGTSLTIQCQVDSQVTMMFWYRQQPGQSLTLIATANQGSEATYESGFVIDKFPISRPNLTFSTLTVSNMSPEDSSIYLCSVSQGLNTEAFFGQGTRLTVV.

This clone has more than one count but fewer than ten. The rearrangement joins TRBV20-1 to TRBJ1-1; D gene unclear. Germline V gene lookup returns CDR1 DFQATT and CDR2 SNEGSKA (reference sequence). This CDR3 has 10 residues. Trimming removed 4 bases from V and 7 bases from J, with 7 bases in between. The CDR3 DNA reads as TGCAGTGCTAAGACAATTGAAGCTTTCTTT. Its protein is CSAKTIEAFF.

The chain carries TRBV30 and TRBJ1-1; D not certain. The CDR3 covers 11 residues. Germline-derived CDR1 and CDR2 are GTSNPN and SVGIG (reference sequence). V was trimmed by 8 bases and J by 4 bases, leaving 11 bases between them. The CDR3 spells CAGTPRTEAFF. The CDR3 DNA follows: TGTGCCGGCACCCCCCGCACTGAAGCTTTCTTT.

J is TRBJ2-3 and V is TRBV19; TRBD1 agrees at 9 bases. Germline assignment: CDR1 LNHDA and CDR2 SQIVND (reference sequence). The CDR3 totals 17 residues. V dropped 3 bases and J dropped 4; count of bases not matched to a gene: 11. The CDR3 here is CASSMGAGTGRADTQYF. The DNA of the CDR3 is TGTGCCAGTAGTATGGGGGCCGGGACAGGGCGCGCAGATACGCAGTATTTT.

This chain joins TRBV5-1 and TRBJ1-5; TRBD1 matches 8 bases. The CDR3 totals 14 residues. After removal of 4 bases from V and 5 bases from J, the junction contained 5 bases not matched to a gene. CDR1 is SGHRS and CDR2 is YFSETQ in the germline V gene. In DNA, the CDR3 is TGCGCCAGCAGCCCAGGGGGCGGTGATCAGCCCCAGCATTTT. Translating gives CASSPGGGDQPQHF.

CDR3 nucleotides: TGTGCCAGCAGCCCCCGGGACAGGGGGACTAACACTGAAGCTTTCTTT. It encodes CASSPRDRGTNTEAFF. This sequence joins TRBV5-4 and TRBJ1-1; TRBD1 matches 11 bases. V was pared by 4 bases and J by 2 bases, with 7 bases of the junction left unmatched. Per germline, CDR1 SGHNT and CDR2 YYREEE (reference sequence). CDR3 size: 16 residues.

The chain recombines TRBV9 with TRBJ2-3, with 8 bases matching TRBD2. The CDR3 runs 17 residues. Germline CDR1 reads SGDLS; CDR2 reads YYNGEE. Trimming cost V 2 bases and J 3 bases; bases outside gene matches: 11. The CDR3 spells CASSVSEFSGDTDTQYF. The CDR3 bases are TGTGCCAGCAGCGTGTCCGAGTTTAGCGGGGATACAGATACGCAGTATTTT.

The CDR3 reads CASSPRVSGNTIYF. The CDR3 bases are TGTGCCAGCAGCCCCAGGGTCTCTGGAAACACCATATATTTT. This chain joins TRBV7-8 and TRBJ1-3, with D maybe TRBD1 (5 bases). Trimming took off 5 bases at V and 0 bases at J, with 8 bases between the two ends. The CDR3 sequence is 14 residues long. Germline loops: CDR1 SGHVS, CDR2 FQNEAQ.

The chain employs TRBV27 and TRBJ1-1, with TRBD1 identical over 7 bases. The CDR3 runs 13 residues. Looked up from germline, CDR1 is MNHEY and CDR2 is SMNVEV (reference sequence). V was pared by 8 bases and J by 0 bases, with 3 bases of the junction left unmatched. The CDR3 sequence is CASGTAMNTEAFF. The DNA for the CDR3 is TGTGCCAGCGGGACAGCCATGAACACTGAAGCTTTCTTT.

This chain uses TRBV29-1 with TRBJ2-3; a weak D match, TRBD2 (5 bases). V shed 0 bases and J shed 6 bases, with 10 bases lying between them. Per germline, CDR1 SQVTM and CDR2 ANQGSEA. The CDR3 contains 13 residues. CDR3 sequence reads: CSVEDRGGDTQYF. The CDR3 nucleotides are TGCAGCGTTGAAGATCGGGGTGGGGATACGCAGTATTTT.

CDR3 sequence reads: CASSSGLGGAETQYF. The CDR3 DNA sequence: TGTGCCAGCAGCTCCGGACTTGGAGGGGCAGAGACCCAGTACTTC. The V gene is TRBV5-6, the J gene TRBJ2-5; maybe TRBD2 (6 bases). V gave up 3 bases and J gave up 4 bases, with 16 bases separating them. The CDR3 totals 15 residues. Per germline, CDR1 SGHDT and CDR2 YYEEEE.

The chain employs TRBV7-9 and TRBJ2-7; TRBD1 might be the D (6 bases). The CDR3 runs 15 residues. Germline V gene sequence: CDR1 SEHNR, CDR2 FQNEAQ (reference sequence). The V and J ends lost 2 bases and 2 bases respectively, with 13 bases between them. CDR3 sequence: CASSLQTGGPYEQYF. The DNA for the CDR3 is TGTGCCAGCAGCTTACAGACAGGAGGTCCCTACGAGCAGTACTTC.

Worth noting for this clone: This same CDR3 is encoded by further DNA sequences in the sample. V is TRBV7-2 and J is TRBJ1-3; unclear D gene. The CDR3 is 14 residues long. The V and J ends lost 3 bases and 4 bases respectively, with 10 bases between them. Germline lookup yields CDR1 SGHTA and CDR2 FQGNSA. The CDR3, as DNA: TGTGCCAGCAGCTTTTCATCATCAGGAAACACCATATATTTT. It translates to CASSFSSSGNTIYF.

V and J are TRBV1 and TRBJ1-5; the table names TRBD1, a call not compared with the DNA. TRBV1 is a listed pseudogene. The CDR3 sequence is 16 residues long. The CDR3 DNA reads TGCACCAGCAGCCATAAGCCTAACAGGGCTTTACAGCCCCAGCATTTT. Its protein is CTSSHKPNRALQPQHF.

The chain recombines TRBV7-2 with TRBJ1-5, with D unclear. Per the germline V gene, CDR1 is SGHTA and CDR2 is FQGNSA. The germline V and J ends were trimmed by 5 bases and 3 bases, with 14 bases remaining between them. The length of the CDR3 is 15 residues. CDR3 amino acids: CASSPDGLVNQPQHF. The CDR3 coding sequence is TGTGCCAGCAGCCCAGACGGCCTAGTCAATCAGCCCCAGCATTTT.

The rearrangement joins TRBV6-5 to TRBJ1-2; D perhaps matches TRBD1 (6 bases). Deletions cut 4 bases from V and 5 bases from J, with 14 bases between. Per the germline V gene, CDR1 is MNHEY and CDR2 is SVGAGI. The CDR3 contains 14 residues. The CDR3, as DNA: TGTGCCAGCAGTTCCAGGACAGCTATTTATGGCTACACCTTC. Its protein product is CASSSRTAIYGYTF.

This clone was observed a handful of times. The chain has TRBV27 and TRBJ2-2, with 11 nucleotides matching TRBD1. V was clipped by 4 bases and J by 6 bases; unmatched bases: 7. The CDR3 consists of 16 residues. Germline loops: CDR1 MNHEY, CDR2 SMNVEV (reference sequence). In nucleotides, the CDR3 is TGTGCCAGCAGTTACTCCCGGGGACAGGGGGCCGGGGAGCTGTTTTTT. This codes for CASSYSRGQGAGELFF.

The rearrangement uses TRBV6-1 and TRBJ2-1; D perhaps matches TRBD2 (7 bases). Germline V gene lookup returns CDR1 MNHNS and CDR2 SASEGT. The CDR3 contains 13 residues. Trimming cost V 2 bases and J 12 bases, with 14 bases left between them. The CDR3 sequence is CASSEWGGLGQFF. For the CDR3, the DNA is TGTGCCAGCAGTGAATGGGGGGGGCTGGGGCAGTTCTTC.

The rearrangement uses TRBV5-1 and TRBJ2-3; D perhaps matches TRBD1 (5 bases). V lost 2 bases and J 6 bases, leaving 13 bases between the germline ends. CDR1 and CDR2 (germline): SGHRS, YFSETQ. The length of the CDR3 is 14 residues. For the CDR3, the DNA is TGCGCCAGCAGCTTCAGACCAGGGTCGGATACGCAGTATTTT. Residues: CASSFRPGSDTQYF.